This record covers a single T cell receptor beta chain. Antigen unknown. 13 Jbeta primers and 60 Vbeta primers were used for the PCR. The method was immunoSEQ multiplex PCR; TCRdb's version includes in-frame clones alone and lacks a portion of them. The repertoire consists of approximately 91,000 clones, with over 65% occurring once and the leading ten covering around a tenth. The CDR3 has 15 amino acids. V shed 4 bases and J 3 bases; nucleotides not matched to a gene: 6. Per germline, CDR1 LNHDA and CDR2 SQIVND (reference sequence). This sample stems from a study of cytomegalovirus exposure and HLA in healthy donors. Points from the study as a whole: It has been reported that TCR beta sequences accurately predicted the HLA-A and HLA-B alleles of most subjects.

J is TRBJ2-3 and V is TRBV19, with 8 nucleotides matching TRBD2. The sample was PBMCs. The TCR sequence derives from a human donor in good health. CDR3 DNA: TGTGCCAGTAGTACGACTAGCGTGCGAACAGATACGCAGTATTTT. It specifies CASSTTSVRTDTQYF.